Below are 17 T cell receptor beta chains sequenced from a single sample in a study of T cell repertoires in cytomegalovirus infection. Antigens of these TCRs are unknown. MiXCR was run by TCRdb on the reads, yielding one entry per CDR3 protein. This table has some 920,000 distinct CDR3 sequences, less than 40% appearing once. The sequencing used cultured CD8+ T cells from PBMCs, collected from culture after CMV antigen stimulation. These receptors all come from a human donor in good health (CMV status not recorded). Some clones in this sample may be carry-over from other donors' samples.

The sample holds many counts of this clonotype. V gene TRBV19 combines with J gene TRBJ1-5; D is perhaps TRBD1 (5 bases). Germline loops: CDR1 LNHDA, CDR2 SQIVND (reference sequence). This CDR3 comprises 16 residues. V was trimmed by 1 base and J by 4 bases, leaving 14 bases between them. For the CDR3, the DNA is TGTGCCAGTAGTATAGCGGGGAGGGGTGTTAATCAGCCCCAGCATTTT. This codes for CASSIAGRGVNQPQHF.

The chain combines TRBV27 with TRBJ1-3; D uncertain. This CDR3 is 15 amino acids long. Trimming stripped 0 bases from V and 0 bases from J, with 6 bases between. Germline lookup yields CDR1 MNHEY and CDR2 SMNVEV (reference sequence). The CDR3 is CASSLSGISGNTIYF. CDR3 DNA: TGTGCCAGCAGTTTATCCGGGATCTCTGGAAACACCATATATTTT.

The chain combines TRBV15 with TRBJ2-7; D might be TRBD2 (6 bases). Germline V gene sequence: CDR1 LNHNV, CDR2 YYDKDF (reference sequence). V shed 4 bases and J shed 2 bases, with 18 bases lying between them. The CDR3 extends over 16 amino acids. The CDR3 DNA reads as TGTGCCACCAGCACTTCCCCCGGGGGTGTGACCTACGAGCAGTACTTC. It encodes CATSTSPGGVTYEQYF.

The chain carries TRBV7-9 and TRBJ1-4; 7 bases align to TRBD1. This CDR3 has 17 residues. The junction had 14 bases not matched to a gene; V was cut back by 3 bases and J by 7 bases. Germline V lookup: CDR1 SEHNR, CDR2 FQNEAQ (reference sequence). CDR3 in DNA: TGTGCCAGCAGCTTCGCCCCAAGACAGGGTGGGGGTGAAAAACTGTTTTTT. Protein product: CASSFAPRQGGGEKLFF.

The chain couples TRBV29-1 to TRBJ2-1; 10 bases are shared with TRBD1. V shed 1 base and J 3 bases; nucleotides not matched to a gene: 0. The CDR3 length is 14 residues. Germline V gene sequence: CDR1 SQVTM, CDR2 ANQGSEA. As DNA, the CDR3 is TGCAGCGTTGAAGGGACAGGGGGCTACAATGAGCAGTTCTTC. Encoded protein: CSVEGTGGYNEQFF.

This clonotype was seen repeatedly, ten times or more. The genes are TRBV7-9 and TRBJ2-1; D unresolved. Trimming shortened V by 4 bases and J by 4 bases, and 17 bases separated the two germline ends. Germline V gene lookup returns CDR1 SEHNR and CDR2 FQNEAQ (reference sequence). This CDR3 comprises 16 residues. The CDR3: CASSSLKVRRYNEQFF. CDR3 in DNA: TGTGCCAGCAGCTCTTTGAAGGTGCGGAGATACAATGAGCAGTTCTTC.

As regards this clonotype: The junction does not match germline at one end; this may be a read error. The gene calls are TRBV27 and TRBJ1-2; D call uncertain. This CDR3 contains 14 residues. Germline assignment: CDR1 MNHEY and CDR2 SMNVEV (reference sequence). Written as DNA, the CDR3 is TGTACCAGCAGTTTATCCGGTCCGCGCTATAGCTACACCTTC. Translating gives CTSSLSGPRYSYTF.

V usage is TRBV9 and J usage is TRBJ2-3; 9 bases are a match to TRBD1. Trimming at V came to 2 bases and at J to 0 bases, leaving 10 bases not matched to a gene. Germline V gives CDR1 SGDLS, CDR2 YYNGEE. The CDR3 extends over 18 amino acids. The chain's CDR3 is CASSVASGQGFSTDTQYF. Here the CDR3 DNA reads TGTGCCAGCAGCGTCGCTTCAGGACAGGGGTTTAGCACAGATACGCAGTATTTT.

There are a few counts of this clonotype. J is TRBJ1-5 and V is TRBV6-5, with D possibly TRBD1 on 5 matching bases. Germline V gene sequence: CDR1 MNHEY, CDR2 SVGAGI. The length of the CDR3 is 15 residues. The V end was cut by 7 bases, the J end by 6 bases, with 19 bases between. The DNA for the CDR3 is TGTGCCAGCAAAGGGGAACCGCGGGGGACTCAGCCCCAGCATTTT. Translating gives CASKGEPRGTQPQHF.

This clonotype was observed a handful of times. The chain combines TRBV12-3 or TRBV12-4 with TRBJ1-6; unclear D gene. Trimming pared 1 base from V and 8 bases from J, leaving 12 bases between. This CDR3 has 15 residues. The CDR3, as DNA: TGTGCCAGCAGTTTAGACGGGGTACCCGATTCACCCCTCCACTTT. This translates into CASSLDGVPDSPLHF.

This clonotype was observed a few times. V and J are TRBV12-3 or TRBV12-4 and TRBJ1-2; 7 bases line up with TRBD1. The length of the CDR3 is 15 residues. Trimming took 3 bases from V and 5 from J; bases not matched to a gene: 9. The CDR3 sequence is CASSFGQGVGYGYTF. The CDR3 DNA follows: TGTGCCAGCAGTTTTGGGCAGGGGGTTGGTTATGGCTACACCTTC.

This clonotype occurred a few times. The chain couples TRBV19 to TRBJ1-1; D gene uncertain. CDR1 LNHDA and CDR2 SQIVND come from the germline V gene (reference sequence). CDR3 length equals 14 residues. V dropped 4 bases and J dropped 7 bases, with 16 bases sitting between them. The CDR3 sequence: CASSKIRLDGEAFF. As DNA, the CDR3 is TGTGCCAGTAGTAAAATTAGGCTCGACGGTGAAGCTTTCTTT. The full variable domain, with the rest looked up from reference TRBV19 and TRBJ1-1, is DGGITQSPKYLFRKEGQNVTLSCEQNLNHDAMYWYRQDPGQGLRLIYYSQIVNDFQKGDIAEGYSVSREKKESFPLTVTSAQKNPTAFYLCASSKIRLDGEAFFGQGTRLTVV.

This clonotype was detected ten times or more. V is TRBV7-8 and J is TRBJ1-2, with D maybe TRBD1 (6 bases). CDR3 length: 15 residues. Germline CDR1 SGHVS, CDR2 FQNEAQ. Trimming cost V 0 bases and J 4 bases, with 12 bases left between them. The DNA of the CDR3 is TGTGCCAGCAGCTTAGCAAGGGGGTTGGGCTATGGCTACACCTTC. It specifies CASSLARGLGYGYTF. Full variable domain (missing parts from reference TRBV7-8 and TRBJ1-2): GAGVSQSPRYKVAKRGQDVALRCDPISGHVSLFWYQQALGQGPEFLTYFQNEAQLDKSGLPSDRFFAERPEGSVSTLKIQRTQQEDSAVYLCASSLARGLGYGYTFGSGTRLTVV.

The rearrangement uses TRBV6-5 and TRBJ2-2; 10 bases map to TRBD1. The junction had 6 bases not matched to a gene; V was cut back by 3 bases and J by 2 bases. There are 17 residues in the CDR3. Germline V gene lookup returns CDR1 MNHEY and CDR2 SVGAGI. The CDR3 protein is CASSYTGQGVNTGELFF. The CDR3 coding sequence is TGTGCCAGCAGTTATACCGGACAGGGGGTAAACACCGGGGAGCTGTTTTTT.

This clonotype came up a few times. The V and J genes are TRBV6-1 and TRBJ2-5; D uncertain. Deletions cut 1 base from V and 7 bases from J, with 7 bases between. Looked up from germline, CDR1 is MNHNS and CDR2 is SASEGT. The CDR3 extends over 12 amino acids. CDR3 in amino acids: CASSEEWGTQYF. CDR3 nucleotide sequence: TGTGCCAGCAGTGAAGAGTGGGGGACCCAGTACTTC.

The chain joins TRBV23-1 to TRBJ2-7, with 7 bases lining up with TRBD2. Being an ORF, TRBV23-1 has a function that is uncertain. V lost 4 bases, J lost 1 base, and 19 bases stayed unmatched. The CDR3 is made up of 19 amino acids. CDR3 DNA sequence: TGCGCCAGCAGTCGACCTGATCACAGCGGGGCAGTTCTTTCCTACGAGCAGTACGTC. Its translation: CASSRPDHSGAVLSYEQYV.

As to this clonotype: It may be a read error: a sequence one base away is much more abundant. For the CDR3, the DNA is TGTGCCAGCAGTCTCCTAGGTGGTATGGGTTGGTACGAGCAGTACTTC. Protein: CASSLLGGMGWYEQYF. This chain links TRBV27 with TRBJ2-7; D not certain. Trimming shortened V by 5 bases and J by 4 bases, and 21 bases separated the two germline ends. Per the germline V gene, CDR1 is MNHEY and CDR2 is SMNVEV (reference sequence). CDR3 size: 16 residues.